This TCR beta chain is from a study of CD8 T cells in ankylosing spondylitis. General study results and limits: One TCR beta motif, made up of under ten highly homologous variants, appeared characteristic of ankylosing spondylitis blood. Disease-linked clones, CD8+, were relatively rare in peripheral blood.

Making the TCR beta libraries involved quantitative 5'-RACE with molecular barcodes. A single record per CDR3 protein comes from TCRdb applying MiXCR to the 5' RACE reads. Of around 450,000 distinct CDR3 sequences in the sample, roughly 26% were seen once. The CDR3 has 16 amino acids. Germline CDR1 SGHTA, CDR2 FQGNSA. V shed 2 bases and J 1 base; nucleotides not matched to a gene: 6. In its sample, this clonotype was seen a few times. The target antigen is unknown. The sequence came from a male donor with ankylosing spondylitis. The chain recombines TRBV7-2 with TRBJ2-7, with TRBD2 matching over 9 bases. Sequencing input: blood, either unsorted or a sorted T cell fraction (not recorded which). The CDR3 protein is CASSLIGTSYSYEQYF. The DNA for the CDR3 is TGTGCCAGCAGCTTAATAGGGACTAGCTATTCCTACGAGCAGTACTTC.